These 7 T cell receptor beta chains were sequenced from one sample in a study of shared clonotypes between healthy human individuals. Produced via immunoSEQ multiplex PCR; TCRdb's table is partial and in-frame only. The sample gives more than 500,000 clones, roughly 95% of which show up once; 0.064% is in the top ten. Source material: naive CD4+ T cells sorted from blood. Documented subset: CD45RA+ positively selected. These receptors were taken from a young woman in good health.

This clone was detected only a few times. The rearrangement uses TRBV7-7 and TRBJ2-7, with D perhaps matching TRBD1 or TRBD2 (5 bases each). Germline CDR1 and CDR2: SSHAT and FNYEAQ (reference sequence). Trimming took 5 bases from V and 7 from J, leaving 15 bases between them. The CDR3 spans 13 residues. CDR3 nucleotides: TGTGCCAGCAGCACGGTCCAGGGCGGGGAGCAGTACTTC. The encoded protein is CASSTVQGGEQYF.

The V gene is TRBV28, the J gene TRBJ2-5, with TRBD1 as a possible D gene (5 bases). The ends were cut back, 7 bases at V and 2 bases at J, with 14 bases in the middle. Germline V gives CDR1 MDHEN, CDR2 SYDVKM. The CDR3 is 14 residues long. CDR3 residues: CASNSPRVQETQYF. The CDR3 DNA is TGTGCCAGCAACTCCCCCAGGGTACAAGAGACCCAGTACTTC.

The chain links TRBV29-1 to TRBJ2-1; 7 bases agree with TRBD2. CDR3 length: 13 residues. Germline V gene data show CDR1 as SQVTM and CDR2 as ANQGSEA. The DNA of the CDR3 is TGCAGTGGCGAAGGGGTCGGGGGGAATGAGCAGTTCTTC. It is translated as CSGEGVGGNEQFF.

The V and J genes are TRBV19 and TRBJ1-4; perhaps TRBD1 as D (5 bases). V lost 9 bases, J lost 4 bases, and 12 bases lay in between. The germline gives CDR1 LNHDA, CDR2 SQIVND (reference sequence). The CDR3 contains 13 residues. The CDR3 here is CASTGTDNEKLFF. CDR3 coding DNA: TGTGCCAGCACCGGGACCGATAATGAAAAACTGTTTTTT. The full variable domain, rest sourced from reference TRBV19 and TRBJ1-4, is DGGITQSPKYLFRKEGQNVTLSCEQNLNHDAMYWYRQDPGQGLRLIYYSQIVNDFQKGDIAEGYSVSREKKESFPLTVTSAQKNPTAFYLCASTGTDNEKLFFGSGTQLSVL.

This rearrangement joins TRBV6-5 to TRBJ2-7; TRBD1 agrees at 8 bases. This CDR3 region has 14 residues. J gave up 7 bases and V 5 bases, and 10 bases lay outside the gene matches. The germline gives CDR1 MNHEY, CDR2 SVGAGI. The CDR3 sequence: CASSRDRGGWEQYF. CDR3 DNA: TGTGCCAGCAGTCGAGACAGGGGAGGTTGGGAGCAGTACTTC.

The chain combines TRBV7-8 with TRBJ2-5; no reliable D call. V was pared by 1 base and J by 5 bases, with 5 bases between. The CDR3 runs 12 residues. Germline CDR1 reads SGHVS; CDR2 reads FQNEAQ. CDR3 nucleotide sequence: TGTGCCAGCAGCTTAGTCCAGGAGACCCAGTACTTC. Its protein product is CASSLVQETQYF. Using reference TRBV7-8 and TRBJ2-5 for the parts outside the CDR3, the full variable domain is GAGVSQSPRYKVAKRGQDVALRCDPISGHVSLFWYQQALGQGPEFLTYFQNEAQLDKSGLPSDRFFAERPEGSVSTLKIQRTQQEDSAVYLCASSLVQETQYFGPGTRLLVL.

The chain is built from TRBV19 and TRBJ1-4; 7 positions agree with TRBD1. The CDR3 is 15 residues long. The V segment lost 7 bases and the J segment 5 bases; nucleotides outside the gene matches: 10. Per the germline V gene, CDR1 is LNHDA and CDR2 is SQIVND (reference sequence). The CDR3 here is CASKSRDSKNEKLFF. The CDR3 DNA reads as TGTGCCAGTAAGTCCCGGGACAGCAAAAATGAAAAACTGTTTTTT. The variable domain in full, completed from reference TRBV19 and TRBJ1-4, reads DGGITQSPKYLFRKEGQNVTLSCEQNLNHDAMYWYRQDPGQGLRLIYYSQIVNDFQKGDIAEGYSVSREKKESFPLTVTSAQKNPTAFYLCASKSRDSKNEKLFFGSGTQLSVL.